These T cell receptor beta chains were read from a single sample in a study of OX40 agonist ivuxolimab in advanced cancers. Here immunoSEQ multiplex PCR was the method, and the copy in TCRdb shows in-frame clones only, minus some. The top ten clones hold 6.9% of a sample with some 76,000 clones, approximately 84% of them seen once. Sequencing was performed on CD4+ or CD8+ T cells sorted from blood, taken in a trial of the OX40 agonist ivuxolimab. Receptors originate from an adult with an advanced solid tumor such as melanoma, head and neck, liver or kidney cancer. CDR3s include the opening cysteine and the closing phenylalanine or tryptophan. The D gene is left open where the match is weak. The listing skips clone size in some rows; elsewhere it reads once, few, many or a size class.

abundance | d_gene | j_gene | v_gene | CDR3aa | CDR3nt
. | . | TRBJ1-2 | TRBV7-2 | CASSPRQVLNYGYTF | TGTGCCAGCAGTCCGAGACAGGTCCTCAACTATGGCTACACCTTC
. | TRBD1 | TRBJ2-3 | TRBV6-6 | CASSGRDRGMDTQYF | TGTGCCAGCAGTGGCCGGGACAGGGGGATGGATACGCAGTATTTT
. | . | TRBJ1-5 | TRBV4-3 | CASSLRYSNQPQHF | TGCGCCAGCAGCCTTCGTTATAGCAATCAGCCCCAGCATTTT
. | . | TRBJ1-5 | TRBV18 | CASSPKDDQPQHF | TGTGCCAGCTCACCAAAGGACGATCAGCCCCAGCATTTT
. | . | TRBJ1-2 | TRBV19 | CASSTLWEGEGNYGYTF | TGTGCCAGTAGTACCCTATGGGAGGGCGAGGGGAACTATGGCTACACCTTC
. | . | TRBJ2-7 | TRBV18 | CASSPYVIAEDYEQYF | TGTGCCAGCTCACCATATGTCATAGCAGAGGACTACGAGCAGTACTTC
. | TRBD2 | TRBJ2-1 | TRBV14 | CASSPPYPGTRNINEQFF | TGTGCCAGCAGCCCCCCATACCCCGGGACTAGGAATATCAATGAGCAGTTCTTC
. | . | TRBJ1-5 | TRBV2 | CASRSGPGNQPQHF | TGTGCCAGCAGGTCCGGGCCTGGCAATCAGCCCCAGCATTTT
. | . | TRBJ2-5 | TRBV5-4 | CASSSDSTFQETQYF | TGTGCCAGCAGCTCGGACAGTACCTTCCAAGAGACCCAGTACTTC
. | . | TRBJ2-3 | TRBV15 | CATSRDPSGTDTQYF | TGTGCCACCAGCAGGGACCCTAGCGGCACAGATACGCAGTATTTT
. | . | TRBJ1-2 | TRBV11-2 | CASSLDLGGGYTF | TGTGCCAGCAGCTTAGATCTTGGGGGTGGCTACACCTTC
. | . | TRBJ1-6 | TRBV2 | CATELARSYNSPLHF | TGTGCCACTGAGCTAGCCCGCTCCTATAATTCACCCCTCCACTTT
. | . | TRBJ2-7 | TRBV27 | CASSRRQDPSYEQYF | TGTGCCAGCTCACGCCGACAGGACCCCTCCTACGAGCAGTACTTC
. | TRBD1 | TRBJ1-6 | TRBV5-1 | CASSPRQGSSYNSPLHF | TGCGCCAGCAGCCCACGACAGGGCAGCTCCTATAATTCACCCCTCCACTTT
. | TRBD2 | TRBJ2-3 | TRBV9 | CASSVELAGVGTDTQYF | TGTGCCAGCAGCGTAGAGTTGGCGGGGGTGGGCACAGATACGCAGTATTTT
. | . | TRBJ1-2 | TRBV5-1 | CASSLVGQTSYGYTF | TGCGCCAGCAGCCTAGTGGGCCAGACTTCCTATGGCTACACCTTC
. | . | TRBJ1-1 | TRBV19 | CASSALRGVGEAFF | TGTGCCAGTAGTGCCCTTAGGGGGGTCGGGGAAGCTTTCTTT
. | . | TRBJ2-5 | TRBV2 | CASSTGNGQETQYF | TGTGCCAGCAGTACCGGGAACGGACAAGAGACCCAGTACTTC
. | . | TRBJ2-5 | TRBV7-2 | CASSLERGTSQETQYF | TGTGCCAGCAGCTTAGAGCGCGGCACCAGCCAAGAGACCCAGTACTTC
. | . | TRBJ2-3 | TRBV7-2 | CASSLSSDTQYF | TGTGCCAGCAGCTTAAGCTCAGATACGCAGTATTTT
few | TRBD1 | TRBJ1-3 | TRBV7-2 | CASSAGRGYTIYF | TGTGCCAGCAGCGCCGGCAGGGGGTATACCATATATTTT
. | . | TRBJ1-5 | TRBV2 | CASSLGVRQPQHF | TGTGCCAGCTCCTTGGGGGTTAGGCAGCCCCAGCATTTT
. | . | TRBJ2-7 | TRBV19 | CASSIGPGSYEQYF | TGTGCCAGTAGTATCGGGCCGGGCTCCTACGAGCAGTACTTC
. | . | TRBJ2-1 | TRBV4-1 | CASSLQVRSYNEQFF | TGCGCCAGCAGCCTACAGGTACGCTCCTACAATGAGCAGTTCTTC
. | . | TRBJ1-5 | TRBV5-1 | CASSLGFGDDQPQHF | TGCGCCAGCAGCTTGGGATTTGGGGACGATCAGCCCCAGCATTTT
. | TRBD1 | TRBJ1-2 | TRBV28 | CASSLQGALNYGYTF | TGTGCCAGCAGTTTGCAGGGGGCGCTTAACTATGGCTACACCTTC
. | TRBD2 | TRBJ2-3 | TRBV4-1 | CASSQLAGLITDTQYF | TGCGCCAGCAGCCAACTAGCGGGACTAATCACAGATACGCAGTATTTT
. | . | TRBJ1-4 | TRBV4-3 | CASSQGGEVEKLFF | TGCGCCAGCAGCCAAGGAGGGGAGGTGGAAAAACTGTTTTTT
. | TRBD1 | TRBJ2-7 | TRBV2 | CARGQGQTYEQYF | TGTGCCAGAGGACAGGGTCAAACCTACGAGCAGTACTTC